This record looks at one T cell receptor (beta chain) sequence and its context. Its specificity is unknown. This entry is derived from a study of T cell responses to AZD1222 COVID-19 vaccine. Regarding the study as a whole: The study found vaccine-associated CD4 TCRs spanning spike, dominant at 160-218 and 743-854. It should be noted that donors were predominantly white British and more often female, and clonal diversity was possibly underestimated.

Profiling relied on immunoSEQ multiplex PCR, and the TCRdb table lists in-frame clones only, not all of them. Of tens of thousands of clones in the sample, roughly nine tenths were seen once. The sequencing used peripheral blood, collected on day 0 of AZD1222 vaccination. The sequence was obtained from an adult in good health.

The CDR3 protein is CASSREQGETQYF. The CDR3 coding sequence is TGTGCCAGCAGTAGGGAACAGGGCGAGACCCAGTACTTC. This sequence joins TRBV6-4 and TRBJ2-5; tentative D call: TRBD1 (6 bases). The CDR3 totals 13 residues. Germline CDR1 reads MRHNA; CDR2 reads SNTAGT. V gave up 5 bases and J gave up 5 bases, with 12 bases separating them.